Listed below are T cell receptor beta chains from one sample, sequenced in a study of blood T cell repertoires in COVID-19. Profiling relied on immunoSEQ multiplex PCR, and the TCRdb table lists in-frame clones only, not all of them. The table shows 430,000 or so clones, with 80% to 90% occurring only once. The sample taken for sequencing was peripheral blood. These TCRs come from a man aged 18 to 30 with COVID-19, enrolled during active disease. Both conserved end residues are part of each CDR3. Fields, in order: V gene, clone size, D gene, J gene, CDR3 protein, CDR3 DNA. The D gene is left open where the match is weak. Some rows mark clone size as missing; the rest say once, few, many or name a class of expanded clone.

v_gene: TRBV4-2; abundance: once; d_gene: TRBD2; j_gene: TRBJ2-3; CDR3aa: CASSAAGGPGDTQYF; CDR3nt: TGTGCCAGCAGCGCGGCGGGGGGGCCGGGAGATACGCAGTATTTT
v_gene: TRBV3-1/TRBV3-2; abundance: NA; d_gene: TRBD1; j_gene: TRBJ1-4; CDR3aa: CASSQRDRLREKLFF; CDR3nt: TGTGCCAGCAGCCAACGGGACAGGCTAAGAGAAAAACTGTTTTTT
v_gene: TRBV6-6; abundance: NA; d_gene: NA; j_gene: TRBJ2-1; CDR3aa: CASSRGGAYNEQFF; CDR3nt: TGTGCCAGCAGTAGGGGGGGGGCCTACAATGAGCAGTTCTTC
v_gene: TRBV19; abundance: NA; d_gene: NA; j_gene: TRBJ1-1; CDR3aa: CASITGPTNEAFF; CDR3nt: TGTGCCAGTATTACAGGCCCAACAAATGAAGCTTTCTTT
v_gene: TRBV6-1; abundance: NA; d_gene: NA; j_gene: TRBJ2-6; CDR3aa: CASSEGASGANVLTF; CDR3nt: TGTGCCAGCAGTGAAGGAGCCTCTGGGGCCAACGTCCTGACTTTC
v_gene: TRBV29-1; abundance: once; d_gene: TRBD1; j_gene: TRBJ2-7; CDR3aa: CSVPGTGGYEQYF; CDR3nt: TGCAGCGTACCCGGGACAGGAGGATACGAGCAGTACTTC
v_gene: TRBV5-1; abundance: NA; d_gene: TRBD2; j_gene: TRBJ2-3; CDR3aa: CASSVDGTSDANTQYF; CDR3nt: TGCGCCAGCAGCGTCGACGGGACTAGCGATGCAAATACGCAGTATTTT
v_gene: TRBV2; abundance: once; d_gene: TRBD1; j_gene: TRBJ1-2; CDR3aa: CASSDRDSPFRLGHTF; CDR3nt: TGTGCCAGCAGTGACCGGGACAGTCCATTTCGGCTGGGCCACACCTTC
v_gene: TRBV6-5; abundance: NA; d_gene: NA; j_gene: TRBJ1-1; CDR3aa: CASRLPGVAEAFF; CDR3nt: TGTGCCAGCAGACTCCCGGGGGTGGCTGAAGCTTTCTTT
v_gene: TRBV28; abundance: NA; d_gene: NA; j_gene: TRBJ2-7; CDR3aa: CASSFSRSSYEQYF; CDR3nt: TGTGCCAGCAGTTTCTCTAGGAGCTCCTACGAGCAGTACTTC
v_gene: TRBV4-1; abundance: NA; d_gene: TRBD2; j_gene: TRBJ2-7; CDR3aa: CASSQMPGGTYEQYF; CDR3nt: TGCGCCAGCAGCCAAATGCCGGGGGGGACCTACGAGCAGTACTTC
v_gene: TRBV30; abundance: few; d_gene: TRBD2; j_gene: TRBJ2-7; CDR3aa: CALGWGGYEQYF; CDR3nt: TGTGCCCTTGGGTGGGGGGGATACGAGCAGTACTTC
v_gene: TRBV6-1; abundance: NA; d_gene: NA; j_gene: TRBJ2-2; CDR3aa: CASRERRGGMNTGELFF; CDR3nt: TGTGCCAGCAGAGAAAGGAGGGGGGGAATGAACACCGGGGAGCTGTTTTTT
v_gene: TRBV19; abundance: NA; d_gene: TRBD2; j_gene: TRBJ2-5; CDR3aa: CASGLAGDQETQYF; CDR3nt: TGTGCCAGCGGACTAGCGGGGGATCAAGAGACCCAGTACTTC
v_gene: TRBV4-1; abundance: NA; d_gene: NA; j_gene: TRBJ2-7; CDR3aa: CASSQEGATSYEQYF; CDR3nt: TGCGCCAGCAGCCAAGAGGGAGCGACGTCCTACGAGCAGTACTTC
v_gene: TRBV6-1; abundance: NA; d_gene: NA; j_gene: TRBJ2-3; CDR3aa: CASSERLGLVTDTQYF; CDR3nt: TGTGCCAGCAGTGAACGACTAGGGTTGGTCACAGATACGCAGTATTTT
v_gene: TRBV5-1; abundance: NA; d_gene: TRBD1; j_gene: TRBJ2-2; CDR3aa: CASSTDRGAGELFF; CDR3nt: TGCGCCAGCAGCACAGACAGGGGGGCCGGGGAGCTGTTTTTT
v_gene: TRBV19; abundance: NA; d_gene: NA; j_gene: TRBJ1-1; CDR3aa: CASSTFSNTEAFF; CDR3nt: TGTGCCAGTAGTACTTTTTCGAACACTGAAGCTTTCTTT
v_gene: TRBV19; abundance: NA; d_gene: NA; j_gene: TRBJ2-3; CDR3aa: CASSRGLRGPDTQYF; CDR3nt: TGTGCCAGTAGTCGGGGACTCCGGGGCCCAGATACGCAGTATTTT
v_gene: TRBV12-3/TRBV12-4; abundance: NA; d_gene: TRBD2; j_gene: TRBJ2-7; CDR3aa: CASSARLAEQYF; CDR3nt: TGTGCCAGCAGTGCCCGACTAGCGGAGCAGTACTTC
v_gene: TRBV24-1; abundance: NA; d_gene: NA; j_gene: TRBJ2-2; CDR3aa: CATSDLIGGELFF; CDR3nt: TGTGCCACCAGTGATTTAATCGGCGGGGAGCTGTTTTTT
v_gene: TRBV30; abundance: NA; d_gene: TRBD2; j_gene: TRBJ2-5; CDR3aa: CAWQLAGQETQYF; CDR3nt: TGTGCCTGGCAGCTAGCGGGGCAAGAGACCCAGTACTTC
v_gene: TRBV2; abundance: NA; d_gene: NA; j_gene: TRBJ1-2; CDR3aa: CASSRQVRGYTF; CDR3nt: TGTGCCAGCAGCAGACAGGTCAGGGGCTACACCTTC
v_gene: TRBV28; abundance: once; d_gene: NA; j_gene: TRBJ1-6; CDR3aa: CASSGRTYSPLHF; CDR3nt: TGTGCCAGCAGCGGGAGGACGTATTCACCCCTCCACTTT
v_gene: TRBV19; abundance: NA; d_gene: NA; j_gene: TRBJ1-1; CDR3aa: CASRHYGTPNTEAFF; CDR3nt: TGTGCCAGTAGACACTACGGGACACCGAACACTGAAGCTTTCTTT
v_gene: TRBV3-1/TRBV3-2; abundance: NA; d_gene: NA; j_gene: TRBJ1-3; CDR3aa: CASSLREKAGNTIYF; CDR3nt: TGTGCCAGCAGCCTGAGGGAAAAAGCTGGAAACACCATATATTTT
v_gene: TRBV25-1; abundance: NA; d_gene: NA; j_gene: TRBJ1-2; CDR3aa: CASRGPNYGYTF; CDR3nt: TGTGCCAGCAGGGGCCCTAACTATGGCTACACCTTC
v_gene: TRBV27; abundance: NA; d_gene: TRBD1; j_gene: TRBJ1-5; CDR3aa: CASRGQGPNQPQHF; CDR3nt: TGTGCCAGCAGGGGACAGGGCCCCAATCAGCCCCAGCATTTT
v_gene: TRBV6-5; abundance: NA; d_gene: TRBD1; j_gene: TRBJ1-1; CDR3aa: CASSQVGTGQAEAFF; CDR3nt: TGTGCCAGCAGCCAAGTGGGGACAGGTCAGGCTGAAGCTTTCTTT
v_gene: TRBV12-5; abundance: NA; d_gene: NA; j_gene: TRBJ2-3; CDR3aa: CASGLASDLTDTQYF; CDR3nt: TGTGCTAGTGGTTTGGCTAGCGATCTCACAGATACGCAGTATTTT
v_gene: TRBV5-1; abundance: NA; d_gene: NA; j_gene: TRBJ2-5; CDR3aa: CASSSSSRGRETQYF; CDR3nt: TGCGCCAGCAGCTCCTCAAGCAGGGGCCGGGAGACCCAGTACTTC
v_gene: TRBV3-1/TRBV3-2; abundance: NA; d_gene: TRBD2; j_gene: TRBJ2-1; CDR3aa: CASSQDVTSGNPRNEQFF; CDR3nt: TGTGCCAGCAGCCAAGATGTGACTAGCGGGAATCCGCGGAATGAGCAGTTCTTC
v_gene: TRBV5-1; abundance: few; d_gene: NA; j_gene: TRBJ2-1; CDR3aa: CASMEQGRGEQFF; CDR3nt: TGCGCCAGCATGGAACAGGGACGCGGTGAGCAGTTCTTC
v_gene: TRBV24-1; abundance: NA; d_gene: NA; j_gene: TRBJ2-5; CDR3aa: CATSDFGGTDKQETQYF; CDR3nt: TGTGCCACCAGTGATTTCGGCGGGACAGACAAACAAGAGACCCAGTACTTC
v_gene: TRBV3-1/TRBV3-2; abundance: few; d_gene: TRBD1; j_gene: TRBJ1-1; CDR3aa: CASSPLRTGYTEAFF; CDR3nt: TGTGCCAGCAGCCCCCTGAGGACAGGGTACACTGAAGCTTTCTTT
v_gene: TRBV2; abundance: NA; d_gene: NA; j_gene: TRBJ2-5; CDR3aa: CASSRQHQETQYF; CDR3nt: TGTGCCAGCAGTAGACAGCACCAAGAGACCCAGTACTTC
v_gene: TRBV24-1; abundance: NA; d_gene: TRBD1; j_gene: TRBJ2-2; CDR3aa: CATSRQGSTGELFF; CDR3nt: TGTGCCACCAGTCGACAGGGCTCGACCGGGGAGCTGTTTTTT
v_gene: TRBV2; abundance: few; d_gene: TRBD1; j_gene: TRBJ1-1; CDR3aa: CASSEKGQGPNTEAFF; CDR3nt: TGTGCCAGCAGCGAAAAAGGACAGGGGCCGAACACTGAAGCTTTCTTT
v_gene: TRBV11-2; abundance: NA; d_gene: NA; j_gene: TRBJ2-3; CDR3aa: CASSFMDTQYF; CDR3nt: TGTGCCAGCAGCTTTATGGATACGCAGTATTTT
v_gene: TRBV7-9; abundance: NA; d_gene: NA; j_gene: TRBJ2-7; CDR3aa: CASSFNRISEQYF; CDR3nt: TGTGCCAGCAGCTTTAACAGGATAAGCGAGCAGTACTTC
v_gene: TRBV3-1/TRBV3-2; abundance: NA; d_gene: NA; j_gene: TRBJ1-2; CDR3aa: CASSQDAGMGGYTF; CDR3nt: TGTGCCAGCAGCCAAGATGCGGGAATGGGTGGCTACACCTTC
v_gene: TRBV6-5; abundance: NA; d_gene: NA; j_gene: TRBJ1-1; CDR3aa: CASNIRGMNTEAFF; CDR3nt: TGTGCCAGCAACATTAGGGGGATGAACACTGAAGCTTTCTTT
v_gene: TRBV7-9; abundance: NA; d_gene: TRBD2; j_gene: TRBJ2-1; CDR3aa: CASSTFSGGYNEQFF; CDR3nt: TGTGCCAGCAGCACCTTTTCGGGAGGGTACAATGAGCAGTTCTTC
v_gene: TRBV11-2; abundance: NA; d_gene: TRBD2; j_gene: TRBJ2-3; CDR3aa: CASSLQLAGGRGTQYF; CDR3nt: TGTGCCAGCAGCTTACAACTAGCGGGAGGGCGGGGTACGCAGTATTTT
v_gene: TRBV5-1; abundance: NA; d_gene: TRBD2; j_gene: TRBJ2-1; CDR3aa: CASSLPSGRLNEQFF; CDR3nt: TGCGCCAGCAGCTTGCCCAGCGGGAGGCTCAATGAGCAGTTCTTC